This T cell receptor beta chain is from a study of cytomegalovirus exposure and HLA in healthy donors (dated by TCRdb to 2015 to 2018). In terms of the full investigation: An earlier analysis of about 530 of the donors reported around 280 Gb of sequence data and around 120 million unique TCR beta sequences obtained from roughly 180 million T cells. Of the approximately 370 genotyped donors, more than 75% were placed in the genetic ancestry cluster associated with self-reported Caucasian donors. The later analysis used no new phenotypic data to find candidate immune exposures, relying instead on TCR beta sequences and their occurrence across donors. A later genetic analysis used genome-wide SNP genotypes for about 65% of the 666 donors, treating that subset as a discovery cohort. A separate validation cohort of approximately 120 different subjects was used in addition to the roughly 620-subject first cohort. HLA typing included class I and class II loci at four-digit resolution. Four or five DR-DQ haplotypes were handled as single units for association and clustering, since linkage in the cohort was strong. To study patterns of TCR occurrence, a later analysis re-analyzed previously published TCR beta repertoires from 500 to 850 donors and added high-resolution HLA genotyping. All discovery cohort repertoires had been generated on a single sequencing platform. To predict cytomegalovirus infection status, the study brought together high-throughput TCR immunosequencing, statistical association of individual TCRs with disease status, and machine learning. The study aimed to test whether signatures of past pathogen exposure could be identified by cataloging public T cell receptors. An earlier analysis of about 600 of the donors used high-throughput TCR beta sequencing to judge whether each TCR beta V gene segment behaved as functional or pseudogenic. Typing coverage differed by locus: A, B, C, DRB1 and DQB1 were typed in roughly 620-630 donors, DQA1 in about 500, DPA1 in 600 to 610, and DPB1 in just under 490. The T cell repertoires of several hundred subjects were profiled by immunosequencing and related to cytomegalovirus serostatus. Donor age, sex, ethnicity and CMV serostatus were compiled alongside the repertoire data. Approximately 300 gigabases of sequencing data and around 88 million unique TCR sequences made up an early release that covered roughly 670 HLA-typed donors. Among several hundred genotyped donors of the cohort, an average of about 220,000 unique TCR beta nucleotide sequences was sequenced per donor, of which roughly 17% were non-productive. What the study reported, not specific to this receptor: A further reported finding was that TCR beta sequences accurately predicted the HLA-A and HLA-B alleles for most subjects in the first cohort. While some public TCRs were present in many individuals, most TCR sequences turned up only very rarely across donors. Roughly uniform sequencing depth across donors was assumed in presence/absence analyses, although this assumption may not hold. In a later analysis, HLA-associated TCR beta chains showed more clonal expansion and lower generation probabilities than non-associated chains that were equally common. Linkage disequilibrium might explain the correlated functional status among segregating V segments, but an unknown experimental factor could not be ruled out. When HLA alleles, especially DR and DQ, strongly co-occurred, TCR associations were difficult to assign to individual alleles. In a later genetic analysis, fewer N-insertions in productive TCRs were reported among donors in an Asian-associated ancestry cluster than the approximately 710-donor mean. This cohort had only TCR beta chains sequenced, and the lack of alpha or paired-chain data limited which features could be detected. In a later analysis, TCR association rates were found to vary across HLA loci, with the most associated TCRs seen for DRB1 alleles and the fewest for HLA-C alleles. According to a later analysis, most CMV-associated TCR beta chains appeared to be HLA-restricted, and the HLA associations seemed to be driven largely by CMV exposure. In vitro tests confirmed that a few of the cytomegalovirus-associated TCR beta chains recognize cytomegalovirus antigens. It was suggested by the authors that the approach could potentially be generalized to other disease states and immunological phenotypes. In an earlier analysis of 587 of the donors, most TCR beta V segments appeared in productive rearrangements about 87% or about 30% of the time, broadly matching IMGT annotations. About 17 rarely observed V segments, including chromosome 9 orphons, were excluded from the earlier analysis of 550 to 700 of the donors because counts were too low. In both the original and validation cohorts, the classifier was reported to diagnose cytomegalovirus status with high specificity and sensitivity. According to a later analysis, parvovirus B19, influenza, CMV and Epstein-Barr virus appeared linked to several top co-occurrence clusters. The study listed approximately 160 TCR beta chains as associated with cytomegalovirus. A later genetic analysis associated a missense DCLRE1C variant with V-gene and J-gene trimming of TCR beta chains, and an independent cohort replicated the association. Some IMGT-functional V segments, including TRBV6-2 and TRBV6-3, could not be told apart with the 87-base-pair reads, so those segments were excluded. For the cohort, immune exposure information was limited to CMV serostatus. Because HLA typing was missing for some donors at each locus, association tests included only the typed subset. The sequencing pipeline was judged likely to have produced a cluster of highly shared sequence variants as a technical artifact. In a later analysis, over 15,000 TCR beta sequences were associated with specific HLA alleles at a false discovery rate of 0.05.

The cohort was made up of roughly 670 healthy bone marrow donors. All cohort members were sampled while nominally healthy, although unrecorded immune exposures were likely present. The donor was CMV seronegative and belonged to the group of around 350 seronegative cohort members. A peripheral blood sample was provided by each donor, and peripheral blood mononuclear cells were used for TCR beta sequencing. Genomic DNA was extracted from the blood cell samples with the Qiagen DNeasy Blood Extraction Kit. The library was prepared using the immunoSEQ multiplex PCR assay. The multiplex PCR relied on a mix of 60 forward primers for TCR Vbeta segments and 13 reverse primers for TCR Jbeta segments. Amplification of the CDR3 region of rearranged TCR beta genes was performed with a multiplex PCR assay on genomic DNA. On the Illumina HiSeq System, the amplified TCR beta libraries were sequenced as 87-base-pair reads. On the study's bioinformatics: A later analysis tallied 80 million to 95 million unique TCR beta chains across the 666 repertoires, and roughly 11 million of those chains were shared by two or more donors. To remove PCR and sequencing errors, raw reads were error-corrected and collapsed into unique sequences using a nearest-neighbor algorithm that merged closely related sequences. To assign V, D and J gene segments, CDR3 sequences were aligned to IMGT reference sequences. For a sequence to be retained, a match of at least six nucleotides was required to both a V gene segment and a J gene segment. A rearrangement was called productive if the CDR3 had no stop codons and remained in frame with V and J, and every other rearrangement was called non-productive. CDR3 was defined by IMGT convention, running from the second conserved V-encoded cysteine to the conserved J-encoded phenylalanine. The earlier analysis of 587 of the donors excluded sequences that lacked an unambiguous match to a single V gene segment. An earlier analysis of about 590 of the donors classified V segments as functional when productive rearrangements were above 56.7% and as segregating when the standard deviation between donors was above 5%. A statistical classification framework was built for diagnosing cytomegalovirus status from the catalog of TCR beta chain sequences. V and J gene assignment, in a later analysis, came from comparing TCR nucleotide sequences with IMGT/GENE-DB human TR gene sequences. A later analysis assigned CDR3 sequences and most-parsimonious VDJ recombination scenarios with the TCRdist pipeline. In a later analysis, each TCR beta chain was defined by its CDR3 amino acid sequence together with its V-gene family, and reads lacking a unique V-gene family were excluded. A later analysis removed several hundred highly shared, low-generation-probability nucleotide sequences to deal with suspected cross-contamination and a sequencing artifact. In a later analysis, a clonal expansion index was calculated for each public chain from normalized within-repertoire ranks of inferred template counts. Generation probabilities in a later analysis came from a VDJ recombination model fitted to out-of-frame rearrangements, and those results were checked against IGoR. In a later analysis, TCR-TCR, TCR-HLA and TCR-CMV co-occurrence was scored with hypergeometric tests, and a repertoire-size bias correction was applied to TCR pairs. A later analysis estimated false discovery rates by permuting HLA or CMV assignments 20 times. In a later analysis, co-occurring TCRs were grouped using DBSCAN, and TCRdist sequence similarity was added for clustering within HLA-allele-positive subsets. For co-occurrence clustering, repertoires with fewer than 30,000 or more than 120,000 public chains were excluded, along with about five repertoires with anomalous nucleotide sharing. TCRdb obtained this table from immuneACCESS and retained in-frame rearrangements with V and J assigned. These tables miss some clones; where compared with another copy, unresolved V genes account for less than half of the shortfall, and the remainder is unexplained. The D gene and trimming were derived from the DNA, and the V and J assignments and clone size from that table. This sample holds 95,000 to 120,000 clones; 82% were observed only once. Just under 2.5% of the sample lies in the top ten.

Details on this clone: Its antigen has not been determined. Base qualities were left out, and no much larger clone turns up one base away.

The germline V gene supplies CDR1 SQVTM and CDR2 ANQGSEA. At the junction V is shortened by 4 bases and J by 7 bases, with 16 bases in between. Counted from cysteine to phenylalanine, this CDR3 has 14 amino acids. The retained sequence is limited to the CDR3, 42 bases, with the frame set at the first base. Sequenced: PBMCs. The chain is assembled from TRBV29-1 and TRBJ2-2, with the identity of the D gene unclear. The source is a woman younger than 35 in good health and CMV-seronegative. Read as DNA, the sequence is TGCAGCGTTGTTCGCCGAAAAGCCGACGGGGAGCTGTTTTTT. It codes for CSVVRRKADGELFF.